This entry concerns a single T cell receptor beta chain. The antigen is not known. The data stem from a study of T cell responses to AZD1222 COVID-19 vaccine. Looking at the study overall: Second-dose recipients at about 4 or about 12 weeks were treated as one pooled group. General study points: An increase in Spike-specific TCR breadth and depth was observed after two AZD1222 doses. Regions left unmutated in variants are reportedly the target of nearly half of spike-specific TCRs.

Generated by immunoSEQ multiplex PCR, the TCRdb table keeps only in-frame clones and is missing some. This sample has 150,000 or so clones, with about 88% found just once. Germline CDR1 reads SNHLY; CDR2 reads FYNNEI. The CDR3 has 16 amino acids. Between the trimmed V and J ends, which lost 2 bases and 0 bases, there was a span of 14 bases. This receptor was obtained from an adult in good health. The gene calls are TRBV2 and TRBJ2-7, with D tentatively TRBD1 or TRBD2 (5 bases each). The specimen was peripheral blood, collected on day 0 of AZD1222 vaccination. The DNA for the CDR3 is TGTGCCAGCAGTGAACCAGAGGGCAGGGTCTCCTACGAGCAGTACGTC. It yields the protein CASSEPEGRVSYEQYV.